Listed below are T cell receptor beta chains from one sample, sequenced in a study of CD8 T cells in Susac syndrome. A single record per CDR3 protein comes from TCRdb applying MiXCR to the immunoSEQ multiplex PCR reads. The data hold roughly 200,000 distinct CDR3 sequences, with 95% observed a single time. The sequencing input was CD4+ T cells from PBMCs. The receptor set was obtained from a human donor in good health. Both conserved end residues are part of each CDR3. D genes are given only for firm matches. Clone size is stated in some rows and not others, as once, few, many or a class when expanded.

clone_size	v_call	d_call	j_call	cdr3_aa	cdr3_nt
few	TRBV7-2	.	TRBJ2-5	CASSLLGGAGQETQYF	TGTGCCAGCAGCCTATTGGGGGGCGCCGGGCAAGAGACCCAGTACTTC
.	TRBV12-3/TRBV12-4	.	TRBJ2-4	CASRPTGLNIQYF	TGTGCCAGCAGACCAACAGGGTTAAACATTCAGTACTTC
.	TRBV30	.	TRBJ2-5	CAWSIGGETQYF	TGTGCCTGGAGCATTGGCGGAGAGACCCAGTACTTC
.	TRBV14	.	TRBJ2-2	CASSRRPGELFF	TGTGCCAGCAGCCGACGGCCCGGGGAGCTGTTTTTT
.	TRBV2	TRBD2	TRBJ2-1	CASSAGTNNEQFF	TGTGCCAGCAGTGCCGGGACTAACAATGAGCAGTTCTTC
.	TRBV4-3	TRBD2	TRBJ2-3	CASSQDGRGVTDTQYF	TGCGCCAGCAGCCAAGATGGACGGGGGGTGACAGATACGCAGTATTTT
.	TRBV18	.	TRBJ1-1	CASSPLGPEAFF	TGTGCCAGCTCACCATTAGGACCTGAAGCTTTCTTT
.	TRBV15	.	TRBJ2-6	CATSRDPGGANVLTF	TGTGCCACCAGCAGAGATCCCGGGGGGGCCAACGTCCTGACTTTC
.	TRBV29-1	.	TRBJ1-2	CSVEPEQRGYTF	TGCAGCGTTGAGCCAGAACAAAGGGGCTACACCTTC
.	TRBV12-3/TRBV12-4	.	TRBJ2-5	CASSEASQETQYF	TGTGCCAGCAGTGAGGCAAGCCAAGAGACCCAGTACTTC
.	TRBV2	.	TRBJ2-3	CASSPGLVVDTQYF	TGTGCCAGCAGCCCGGGACTCGTCGTAGATACGCAGTATTTT
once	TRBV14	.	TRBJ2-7	CASSPRDAHHSYEQYF	TGTGCCAGCAGCCCGCGGGACGCACACCATTCCTACGAGCAGTACTTC
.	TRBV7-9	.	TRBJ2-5	CASSPRRGTSRQETQYF	TGTGCCAGCAGCCCCCGCCGAGGAACTAGTCGTCAAGAGACCCAGTACTTC
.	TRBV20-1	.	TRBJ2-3	CSAELDIDTQYF	TGCAGTGCTGAACTAGATATAGATACGCAGTATTTT
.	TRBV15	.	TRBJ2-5	CATSRGGGRYQETQYF	TGTGCCACCAGCAGAGGTGGGGGGAGGTACCAAGAGACCCAGTACTTC
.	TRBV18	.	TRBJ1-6	CASSPPVGQPNSPLHF	TGTGCCAGCTCACCACCGGTTGGACAGCCAAATTCACCCCTCCACTTT
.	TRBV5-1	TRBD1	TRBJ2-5	CASSPLQTGRQETQYF	TGCGCCAGCAGCCCCCTACAGACAGGGCGCCAAGAGACCCAGTACTTC
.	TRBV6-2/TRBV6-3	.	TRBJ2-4	CASSPAGRTLPIQYF	TGTGCCAGCAGCCCCGCGGGCAGAACCCTTCCTATTCAGTACTTC
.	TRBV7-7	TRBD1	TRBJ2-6	CASSTVRQGSGANVLTF	TGTGCTAGCAGCACTGTTCGACAGGGCTCCGGGGCCAACGTCCTGACTTTC
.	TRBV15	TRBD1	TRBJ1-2	CATSLGQSYGYTF	TGTGCCACCAGCCTGGGACAGTCGTATGGCTACACCTTC
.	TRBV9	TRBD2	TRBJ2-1	CASSVLGLAANEQFF	TGTGCCAGCAGCGTCCTGGGACTAGCGGCCAATGAGCAGTTCTTC
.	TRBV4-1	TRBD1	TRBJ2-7	CASRGGQGAYEQYF	TGCGCCAGCAGGGGGGGACAGGGGGCCTACGAGCAGTACTTC
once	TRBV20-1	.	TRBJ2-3	CSASDSSDTQYF	TGCAGTGCTAGTGACTCCTCAGATACGCAGTATTTT
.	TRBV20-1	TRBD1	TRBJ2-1	CSVPAGQGYNEQFF	TGCAGTGTCCCCGCGGGACAGGGGTACAATGAGCAGTTCTTC
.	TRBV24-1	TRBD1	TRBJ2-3	CATSETGADTQYF	TGTGCCACCAGTGAGACAGGGGCAGATACGCAGTATTTT
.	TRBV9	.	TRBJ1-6	CASSALQVGDNSPLHF	TGTGCCAGCAGCGCGTTACAGGTTGGGGACAATTCACCCCTCCACTTT
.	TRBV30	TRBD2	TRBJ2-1	CAWISGSTYNEQFF	TGTGCCTGGATTAGCGGGAGCACCTACAATGAGCAGTTCTTC
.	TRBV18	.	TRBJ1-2	CASSPLNPGYTF	TGTGCCAGCTCACCACTAAACCCGGGCTACACCTTC
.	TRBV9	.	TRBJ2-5	CASSARGASTQETQYF	TGTGCCAGCAGCGCCCGGGGGGCGTCGACGCAAGAGACCCAGTACTTC
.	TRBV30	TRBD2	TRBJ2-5	CAWSVLTSGRMLGETQYF	TGTGCCTGGAGTGTACTGACTAGCGGGAGGATGCTGGGAGAGACCCAGTACTTC
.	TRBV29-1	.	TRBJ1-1	CSVDRTQPQEAFF	TGCAGCGTTGACAGGACCCAGCCTCAGGAAGCTTTCTTT
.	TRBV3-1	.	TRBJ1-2	CASSQAHRDGYTF	TGTGCCAGCAGCCAAGCCCACAGGGATGGCTACACCTTC
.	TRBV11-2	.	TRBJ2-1	CASSFTTTYNEQFF	TGTGCCAGCAGCTTTACGACCACTTACAATGAGCAGTTCTTC
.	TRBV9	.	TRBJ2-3	CASSVVGDLDTQYF	TGTGCCAGCAGCGTAGTGGGGGACCTGGATACGCAGTATTTT
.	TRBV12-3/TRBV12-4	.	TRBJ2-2	CASSYRFRELFF	TGTGCCAGCAGTTATAGGTTCCGGGAGCTGTTTTTT
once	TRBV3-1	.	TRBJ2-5	CASRHAEETQYF	TGTGCCAGCAGACACGCAGAAGAGACCCAGTACTTC
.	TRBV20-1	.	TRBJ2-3	CSARPSRAGRYSTDTQYF	TGCAGTGCTAGACCTTCCAGGGCAGGTCGATATAGCACAGATACGCAGTATTTT
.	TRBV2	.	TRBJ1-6	CASTLSSSYNSPLHF	TGTGCCAGCACTCTGTCGAGCTCCTATAATTCACCCCTCCACTTT
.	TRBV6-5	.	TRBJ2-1	CASSRGRFDEQFF	TGTGCCAGCAGCCGAGGAAGGTTCGATGAGCAGTTCTTC
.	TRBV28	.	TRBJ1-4	CASSHNSIGREKLFF	TGTGCCAGCAGTCATAACTCTATAGGTCGGGAAAAACTGTTTTTT
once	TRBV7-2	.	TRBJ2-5	CASSTSTQGQETQYF	TGTGCCAGCAGCACATCTACTCAGGGCCAAGAGACCCAGTACTTC
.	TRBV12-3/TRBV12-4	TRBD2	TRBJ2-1	CASSSSGRAGEQFF	TGTGCCAGCAGTTCAAGCGGGAGGGCCGGTGAGCAGTTCTTC
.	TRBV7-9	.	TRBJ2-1	CASSFIEGEQFF	TGTGCCAGCAGCTTCATAGAGGGTGAGCAGTTCTTC
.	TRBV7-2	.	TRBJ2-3	CASSITVSTDTQYF	TGTGCCAGCAGCATTACAGTGAGCACAGATACGCAGTATTTT
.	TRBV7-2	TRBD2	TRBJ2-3	CASSLGLRGGADTQYF	TGTGCCAGCAGCTTAGGTCTGCGGGGGGGGGCAGATACGCAGTATTTT
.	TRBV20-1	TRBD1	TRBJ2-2	CSARIDRAGGELFF	TGCAGTGCTAGAATAGACAGGGCGGGCGGGGAGCTGTTTTTT